A selection of T cell receptor beta chains follows, all from one sample in a study of T cell responses to AZD1222 COVID-19 vaccine. TCRdb's table, derived via immunoSEQ multiplex PCR, lists solely in-frame clones and lacks some. The table records about 110,000 clones, roughly four fifths of them present only once. The input for sequencing was peripheral blood, taken on day 0 of AZD1222 vaccination. The source of these receptors is an adult in good health. Each CDR3 is given with its conserved first and last residue. A D gene is named only where the DNA matches it firmly. A clone size is listed for some rows: how often the clone was seen (once, few, many), or a class if it is expanded.

V	size	J	D	DNA	CDR3
TRBV27	NA	TRBJ1-1	NA	TGTGCCAGCAGTTTATCAGAGGGAGGGACTGAAGCTTTCTTT	CASSLSEGGTEAFF
TRBV5-1	NA	TRBJ1-2	NA	TGCGCCAGCAGCTTGGGCGGGGCAGGCTATGGCTACACCTTC	CASSLGGAGYGYTF
TRBV20-1	NA	TRBJ1-5	NA	TGCAGTGCTAGTTTGAGGGGTGGGGCGTCAGGTCAGCCCCAGCATTTT	CSASLRGGASGQPQHF
TRBV19	once	TRBJ2-1	NA	TGTGCCACCGAGAACAGGTACAATGAGCAGTTCTTC	CATENRYNEQFF
TRBV7-9	NA	TRBJ1-1	NA	TGTGCCAGCACTGTGGGGACTAACACTGAAGCTTTCTTT	CASTVGTNTEAFF
TRBV10-2	NA	TRBJ2-4	TRBD1	TGCGCCAGCTTTCTGACAGGGGCGGGCAAAAACATTCAGTACTTC	CASFLTGAGKNIQYF
TRBV6-5	NA	TRBJ2-4	TRBD2	TGTGCCAGCAGCTCCGGGGGGGCCAAAAACATTCAGTACTTC	CASSSGGAKNIQYF
TRBV4-1	NA	TRBJ1-1	NA	TGCGCCAGCAGCCTAATTTTGGGGAACACTGAAGCTTTCTTT	CASSLILGNTEAFF
TRBV9	NA	TRBJ1-3	NA	TGTGCCAGCACCCCCGACAGGCGTCTTTCTGGAAACACCATATATTTT	CASTPDRRLSGNTIYF
TRBV6-2/TRBV6-3	NA	TRBJ2-2	TRBD2	TGTGCCAGCAGTTACGAGATGTGGGCTAGCGGGAGTTCCGGGGAGCTGTTTTTT	CASSYEMWASGSSGELFF